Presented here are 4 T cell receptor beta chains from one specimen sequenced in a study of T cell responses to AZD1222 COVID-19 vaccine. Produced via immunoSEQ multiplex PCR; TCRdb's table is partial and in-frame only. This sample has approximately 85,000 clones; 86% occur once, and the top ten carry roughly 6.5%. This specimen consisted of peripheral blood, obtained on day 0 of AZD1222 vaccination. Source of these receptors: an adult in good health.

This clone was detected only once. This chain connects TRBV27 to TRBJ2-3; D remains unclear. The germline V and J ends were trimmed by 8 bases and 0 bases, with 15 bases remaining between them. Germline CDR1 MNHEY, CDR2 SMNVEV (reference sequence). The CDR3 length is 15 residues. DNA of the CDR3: TGTGCCAGCGTCCCAGGTGGTTTCAGCACAGATACGCAGTATTTT. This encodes CASVPGGFSTDTQYF.

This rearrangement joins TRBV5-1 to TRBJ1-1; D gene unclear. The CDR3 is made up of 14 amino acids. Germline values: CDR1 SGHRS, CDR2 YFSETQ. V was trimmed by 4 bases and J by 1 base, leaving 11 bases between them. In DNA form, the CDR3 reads TGCGCCAGCAGCGGAAAAGATACGAACACTGAAGCTTTCTTT. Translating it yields CASSGKDTNTEAFF.

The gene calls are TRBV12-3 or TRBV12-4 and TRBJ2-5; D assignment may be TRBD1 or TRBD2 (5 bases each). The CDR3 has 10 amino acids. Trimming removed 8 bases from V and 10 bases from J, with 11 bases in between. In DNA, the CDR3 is TGTGCCAGCGCCGGGGCTGTCCAGTACTTC. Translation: CASAGAVQYF.

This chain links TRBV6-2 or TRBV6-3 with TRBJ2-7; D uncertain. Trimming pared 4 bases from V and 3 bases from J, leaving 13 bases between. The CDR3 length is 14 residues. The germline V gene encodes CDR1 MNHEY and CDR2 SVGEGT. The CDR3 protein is CASSSANGGYEQYF. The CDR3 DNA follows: TGTGCCAGCAGTTCGGCCAATGGTGGCTACGAGCAGTACTTC.